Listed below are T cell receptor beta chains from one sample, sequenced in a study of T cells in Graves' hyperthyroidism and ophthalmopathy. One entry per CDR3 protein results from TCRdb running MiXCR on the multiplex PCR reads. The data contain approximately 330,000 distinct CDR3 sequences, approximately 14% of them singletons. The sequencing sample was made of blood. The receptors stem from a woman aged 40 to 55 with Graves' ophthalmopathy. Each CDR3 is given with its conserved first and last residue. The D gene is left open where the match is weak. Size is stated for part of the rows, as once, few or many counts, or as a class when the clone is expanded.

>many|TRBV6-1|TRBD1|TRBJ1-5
TGTGCCAGCAGCGGGACAGTTAATCAGCCCCAGCATTTT
CASSGTVNQPQHF
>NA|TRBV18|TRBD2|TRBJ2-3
TGTGCCAGCTCACCACCGGCTAGCGGGAGCTGGGCAGATACGCAGTATTTT
CASSPPASGSWADTQYF
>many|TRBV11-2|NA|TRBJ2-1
TGTGCCAGCAGCTTAGACGGTACACCAGTCGATGAGCAGTTCTTC
CASSLDGTPVDEQFF
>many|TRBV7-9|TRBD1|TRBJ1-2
TGTGCCAGCAGCCCGACAGGGCAAGGCTACACCTTC
CASSPTGQGYTF
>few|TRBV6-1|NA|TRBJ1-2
TGTGCCAGCAGAGAGGGATTCAACTATGGCTACACCTTC
CASREGFNYGYTF
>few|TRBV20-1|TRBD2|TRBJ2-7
TGCAGTGCCCACTCTTGGAGGGAGGGCCACTACGAGCAGTACTTC
CSAHSWREGHYEQYF
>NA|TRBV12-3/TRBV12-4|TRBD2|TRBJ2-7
TGTGCCAGCTCGCTAAAGACTAGCGGGGGGGCCGGTCCCTCCTACGAGCAGTACTTC
CASSLKTSGGAGPSYEQYF
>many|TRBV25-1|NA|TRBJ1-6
TGTGCCAGCATCGGCGACAGTTATAATTCACCCCTCCACTTT
CASIGDSYNSPLHF
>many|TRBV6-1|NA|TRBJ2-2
TGTGCCAGCAGTTGGGGAGTTGCCGGGGAGCTGTTTTTT
CASSWGVAGELFF
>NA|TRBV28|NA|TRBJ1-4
TGTGCCAGCAGACCCTCCGGGGGGGCAAGGGGAAAACTGTTTTTT
CASRPSGGARGKLFF
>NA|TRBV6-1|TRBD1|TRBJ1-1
TGTGCCAGCAGTCCCCTCGTGACAGGGGGAAACACTGAAGCTTTCTTT
CASSPLVTGGNTEAFF
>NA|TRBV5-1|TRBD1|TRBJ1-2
TGCGCCAGCAGCATCGGGACAGCTGGCTACACCTTC
CASSIGTAGYTF
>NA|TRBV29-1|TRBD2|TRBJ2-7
TGCAGCGTTGAAACTAGCGGGAGCGGCTACGAGCAGCACTTC
CSVETSGSGYEQHF
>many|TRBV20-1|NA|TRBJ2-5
TGCAGTGCTAGCGGCGGGTGGGGGGAAGAGACCCAGTACTTC
CSASGGWGEETQYF
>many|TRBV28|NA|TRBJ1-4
TGTGACGGTTCTAATGAAAAACTGTTTTTT
CDGSNEKLFF
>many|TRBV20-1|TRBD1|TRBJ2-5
TGCAGTGCTCCTCGGACAGGGGTCGGAACGTACTTC
CSAPRTGVGTYF
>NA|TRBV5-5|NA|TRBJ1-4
TGTGCCAGCAGCCTTTCCAACAGGGTAGCAACTAATGAAAAACTGTTTTTT
CASSLSNRVATNEKLFF
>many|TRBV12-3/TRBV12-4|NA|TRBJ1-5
TGTGCCAGCAGTTTGGGAAAAATTACAGGGTTCACCTATAGCAATCAGCCCCAGCATTTT
CASSLGKITGFTYSNQPQHF
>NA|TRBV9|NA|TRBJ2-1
TGTGCCAGCAGCGTAGCTGGGGGCTACACACTGGGGAATGAGCAGTTCTTC
CASSVAGGYTLGNEQFF
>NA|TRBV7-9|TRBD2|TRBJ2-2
TGTGCCAGCAGCTCGACTAGCGGGGGGCCAGGGGAGCTGTTTTTT
CASSSTSGGPGELFF
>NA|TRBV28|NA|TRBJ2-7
TGTGCCAGCAGGGGTGGAGGGGTATTAAACTACGAGCAGTACTTC
CASRGGGVLNYEQYF
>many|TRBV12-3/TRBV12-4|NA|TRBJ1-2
TGTGCCAGCCCCGACCCTCCTTATGGCTACACCTTC
CASPDPPYGYTF
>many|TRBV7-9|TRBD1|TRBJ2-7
TGTGCCAGCAGCCTTGACAGGGATGTGAGCGAGCAGTACTTC
CASSLDRDVSEQYF
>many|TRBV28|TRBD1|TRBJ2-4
TGTGCCAGCAGCCCCCCCCGGACAGGGGCGACCAAAAACATTCAGTACTTC
CASSPPRTGATKNIQYF
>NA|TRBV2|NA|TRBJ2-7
TGTGCCAGCAGTTGGTCAGACGTTACCTACGAGCAGTACTTC
CASSWSDVTYEQYF
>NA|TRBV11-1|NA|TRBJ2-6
TGTGCCAGCAGCTTGTCATCCCCCTACCCGGGGTCTGGGGCCAACGTCCTGACTTTC
CASSLSSPYPGSGANVLTF
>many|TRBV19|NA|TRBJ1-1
TGTGCCAGTCGGGGTATGGGGAACACTGAAGCTTTTTTT
CASRGMGNTEAFF
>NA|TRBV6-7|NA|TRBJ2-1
TGTGCCAGCAGTTACAGGGCGAACTACAATGAGCAGTTCTTC
CASSYRANYNEQFF
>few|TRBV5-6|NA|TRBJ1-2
TGTGCCAGCAGCTTGACCCCGACAACTAACTATGGCTACACCTTC
CASSLTPTTNYGYTF
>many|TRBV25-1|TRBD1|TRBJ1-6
TGTGCCAGCAGTCCTGACAGGGGACCAGGGGATTCACCCCTCCACTTT
CASSPDRGPGDSPLHF
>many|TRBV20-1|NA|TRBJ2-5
TGCAGTGCTTATATAGCGGCCCAAGAGACCCAGTACTTC
CSAYIAAQETQYF
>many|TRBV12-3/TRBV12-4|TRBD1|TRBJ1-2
TGTGCCAGCATTTACCGCGGGGGACAGAGTGGTAACTATGGCTACACCTTC
CASIYRGGQSGNYGYTF
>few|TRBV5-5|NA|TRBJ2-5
TGTGCCAGCAGCACCCGGGTGGCGGGGCCCCAAGAGACCCAGTACTTC
CASSTRVAGPQETQYF